Listed here is a single TCR beta chain. The antigen remains undetermined. This specimen belongs to a study of identical twins. Study-level findings and limits: Those out-of-frame alpha sequences shared by twins showed an excess of low generation probability. Clonotypes of the beta chain that were abundant in cord blood carried fewer insertions (memory repertoires showed none).

TCRdb re-called the 5' RACE reads with MiXCR, one entry per CDR3 protein. The table has more than 250,000 distinct CDR3 sequences, under 9.5% seen once; the top ten hold 2.1%. Germline CDR1 reads SGHTA; CDR2 reads FQGNSA. The CDR3 runs to 14 residues. J was trimmed by 6 bases and V by 7 bases; bases with no gene match: 10. In addition, the sample was reused for a study of yellow fever vaccine responses in identical twins.

The receptor was isolated from a woman under 30 in good health. The material sequenced was memory (CD45RO+) T cells sorted from blood. This sequence joins TRBV7-2 and TRBJ1-1; 8 nucleotides agree with TRBD1. The CDR3 loop is CASTPTGQGPEAFF. The CDR3 DNA reads as TGTGCCAGCACCCCTACAGGACAGGGCCCTGAAGCTTTCTTT.